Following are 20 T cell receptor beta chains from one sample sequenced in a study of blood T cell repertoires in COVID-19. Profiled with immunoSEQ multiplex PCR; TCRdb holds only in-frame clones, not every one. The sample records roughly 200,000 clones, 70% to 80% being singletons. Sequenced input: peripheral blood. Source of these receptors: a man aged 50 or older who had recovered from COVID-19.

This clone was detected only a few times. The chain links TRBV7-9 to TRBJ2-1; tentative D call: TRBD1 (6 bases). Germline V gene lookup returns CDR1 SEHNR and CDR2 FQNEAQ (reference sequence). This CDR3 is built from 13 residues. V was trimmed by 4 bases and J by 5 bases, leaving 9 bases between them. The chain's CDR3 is CASSSSGDNEQFF. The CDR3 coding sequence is TGTGCCAGCAGCTCATCAGGGGACAATGAGCAGTTCTTC.

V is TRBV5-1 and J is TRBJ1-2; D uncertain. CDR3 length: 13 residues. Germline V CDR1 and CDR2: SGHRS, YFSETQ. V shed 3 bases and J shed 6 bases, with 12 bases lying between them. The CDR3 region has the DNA TGCGCCAGCAGCTCCGAAGGAAGCGATGGCTACACCTTC. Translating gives CASSSEGSDGYTF.

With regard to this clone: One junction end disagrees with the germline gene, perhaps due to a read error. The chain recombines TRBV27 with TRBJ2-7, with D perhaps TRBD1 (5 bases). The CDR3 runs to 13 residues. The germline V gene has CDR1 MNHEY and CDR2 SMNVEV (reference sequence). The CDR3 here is CASSWGPSSEQYF. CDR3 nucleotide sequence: TGTGCCAGCAGTTGGGGCCCCTCCTCCGAGCAGTACTTC.

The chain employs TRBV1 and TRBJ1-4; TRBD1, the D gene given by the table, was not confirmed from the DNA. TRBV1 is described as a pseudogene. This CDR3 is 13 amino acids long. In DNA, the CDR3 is TGCACCAGCAGCGGGGGCAAGCATGAAAAACTGTTTTTT. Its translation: CTSSGGKHEKLFF.

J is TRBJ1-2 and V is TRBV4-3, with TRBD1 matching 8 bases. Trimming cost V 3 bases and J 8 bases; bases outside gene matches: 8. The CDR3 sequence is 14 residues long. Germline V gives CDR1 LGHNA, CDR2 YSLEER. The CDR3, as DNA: TGCGCCAGCAGCCAGAACGGACAGGGAGGGGGCTACACCTTC. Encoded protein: CASSQNGQGGGYTF.

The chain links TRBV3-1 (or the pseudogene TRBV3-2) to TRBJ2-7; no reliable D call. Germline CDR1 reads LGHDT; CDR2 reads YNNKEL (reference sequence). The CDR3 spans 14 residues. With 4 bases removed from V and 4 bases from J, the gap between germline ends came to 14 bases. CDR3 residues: CASSPRVAEYEQYF. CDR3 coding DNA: TGTGCCAGCAGCCCCCGGGTCGCGGAATACGAGCAGTACTTC.

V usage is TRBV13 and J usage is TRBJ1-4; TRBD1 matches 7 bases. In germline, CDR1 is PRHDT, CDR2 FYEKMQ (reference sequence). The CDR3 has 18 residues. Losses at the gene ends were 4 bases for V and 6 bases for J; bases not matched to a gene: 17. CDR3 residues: CASSSGVARGPSDEKLFF. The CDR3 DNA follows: TGTGCCAGCAGCTCGGGGGTCGCAAGGGGGCCGTCGGATGAAAAACTGTTTTTT.

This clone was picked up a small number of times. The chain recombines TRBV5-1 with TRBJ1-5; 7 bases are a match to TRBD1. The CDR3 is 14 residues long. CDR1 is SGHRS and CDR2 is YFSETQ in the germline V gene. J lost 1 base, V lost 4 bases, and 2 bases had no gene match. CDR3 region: CASSPGQSNQPQHF. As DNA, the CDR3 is TGCGCCAGCAGCCCGGGACAGAGCAATCAGCCCCAGCATTTT.

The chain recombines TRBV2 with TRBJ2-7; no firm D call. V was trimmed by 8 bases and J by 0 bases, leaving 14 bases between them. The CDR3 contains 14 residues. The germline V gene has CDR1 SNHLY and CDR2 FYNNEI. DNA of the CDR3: TGTGCCAGCGCTTTAGTACTCCTCTCCTACGAGCAGTACTTC. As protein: CASALVLLSYEQYF.

The CDR3 nucleotides are TGTGCCAGCAGTCCCGGACTAGCGGGTACCACCGGAGAGACCCAGTACTTC. Translating gives CASSPGLAGTTGETQYF. V usage is TRBV6-2 or TRBV6-3 and J usage is TRBJ2-5, with TRBD2 matching 11 bases. The CDR3 runs 17 residues. Germline V gives CDR1 MNHEY, CDR2 SVGEGT. V shed 5 bases, J shed 4 bases, and the junction held 12 bases outside the gene matches.

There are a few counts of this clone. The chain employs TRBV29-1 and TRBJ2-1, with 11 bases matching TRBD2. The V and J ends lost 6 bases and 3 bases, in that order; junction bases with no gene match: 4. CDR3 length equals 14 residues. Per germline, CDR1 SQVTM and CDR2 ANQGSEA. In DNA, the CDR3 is TGCAGCGTCGGGACTAGCGGATACTACAATGAGCAGTTCTTC. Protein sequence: CSVGTSGYYNEQFF.

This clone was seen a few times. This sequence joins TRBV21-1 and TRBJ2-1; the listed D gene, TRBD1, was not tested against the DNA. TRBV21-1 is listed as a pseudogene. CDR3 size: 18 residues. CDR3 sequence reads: CASSPDIVLSYTYNEQFF. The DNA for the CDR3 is TGTGCCAGCAGCCCCGACATTGTGTTAAGCTACACCTACAATGAGCAGTTCTTC.

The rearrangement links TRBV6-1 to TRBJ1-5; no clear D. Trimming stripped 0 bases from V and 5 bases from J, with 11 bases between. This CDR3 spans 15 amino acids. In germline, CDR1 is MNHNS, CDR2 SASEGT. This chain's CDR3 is CASSEAAPRYQPQHF. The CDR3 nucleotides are TGTGCCAGCAGTGAAGCGGCACCCAGGTATCAGCCCCAGCATTTT.

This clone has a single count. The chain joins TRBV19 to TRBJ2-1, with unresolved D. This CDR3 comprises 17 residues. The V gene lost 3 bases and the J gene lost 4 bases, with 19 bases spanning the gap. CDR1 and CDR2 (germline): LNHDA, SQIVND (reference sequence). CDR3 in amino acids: CASSISPLALKYNEQFF. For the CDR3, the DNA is TGTGCCAGTAGTATCTCACCTTTAGCCCTTAAGTACAATGAGCAGTTCTTC.

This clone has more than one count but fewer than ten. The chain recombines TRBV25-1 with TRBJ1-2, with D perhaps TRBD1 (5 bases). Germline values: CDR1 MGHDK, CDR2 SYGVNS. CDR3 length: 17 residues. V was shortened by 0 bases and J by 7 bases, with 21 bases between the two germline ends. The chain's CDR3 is CASSEYRTGGRSSGYTF. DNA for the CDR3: TGTGCCAGCAGTGAATACCGAACAGGTGGGCGTAGTAGTGGCTACACCTTC.

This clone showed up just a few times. CDR3 DNA sequence: TGTGCCAGCAGCTCTAATAGCGGGAGGGCGGAGACCCAGTACTTC. This sequence encodes CASSSNSGRAETQYF. This chain joins TRBV7-7 and TRBJ2-5; TRBD2 matches at 11 bases. CDR3 length equals 15 residues. After removal of 4 bases from V and 5 bases from J, the junction contained 6 bases not matched to a gene. The germline CDR1 and CDR2 sequences are SSHAT and FNYEAQ (reference sequence).

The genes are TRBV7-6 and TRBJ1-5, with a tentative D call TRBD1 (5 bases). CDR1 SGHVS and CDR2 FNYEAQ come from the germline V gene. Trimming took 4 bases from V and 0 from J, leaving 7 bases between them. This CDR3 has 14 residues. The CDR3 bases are TGTGCCAGCAGCTCACAGGCTAGCAATCAGCCCCAGCATTTT. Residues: CASSSQASNQPQHF. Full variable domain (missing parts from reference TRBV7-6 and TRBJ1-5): GAGVSQSPRYKVTKRGQDVALRCDPISGHVSLYWYRQALGQGPEFLTYFNYEAQQDKSGLPNDRFSAERPEGSISTLTIQRTEQRDSAMYRCASSSQASNQPQHFGDGTRLSIL.

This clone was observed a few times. As DNA, the CDR3 is TGTGCCAGTAGACCGACCGGGACAGTAAACTCACCCCTCCACTTT. It encodes CASRPTGTVNSPLHF. This chain uses TRBV19 with TRBJ1-6; 7 bases fit TRBD1. Germline CDR1 reads LNHDA; CDR2 reads SQIVND (reference sequence). CDR3 length: 15 residues. V shed 6 bases, J shed 10 bases, and the junction held 12 bases outside the gene matches.

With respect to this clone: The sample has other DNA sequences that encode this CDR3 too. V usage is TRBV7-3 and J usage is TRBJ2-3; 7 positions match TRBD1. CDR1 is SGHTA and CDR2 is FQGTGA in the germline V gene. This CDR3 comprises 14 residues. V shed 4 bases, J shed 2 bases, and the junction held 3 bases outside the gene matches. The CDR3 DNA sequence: TGTGCCAGCAGCTCGGACAGGTCCACAGATACGCAGTATTTT. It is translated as CASSSDRSTDTQYF.

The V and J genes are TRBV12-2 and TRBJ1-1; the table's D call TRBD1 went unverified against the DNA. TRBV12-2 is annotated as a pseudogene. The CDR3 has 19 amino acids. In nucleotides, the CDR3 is TGTGCAAGTCGCTTAGTGCTGGACAGGGCTGTTAGTAGAGACACTGAAGCTTTCTTT. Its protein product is CASRLVLDRAVSRDTEAFF.